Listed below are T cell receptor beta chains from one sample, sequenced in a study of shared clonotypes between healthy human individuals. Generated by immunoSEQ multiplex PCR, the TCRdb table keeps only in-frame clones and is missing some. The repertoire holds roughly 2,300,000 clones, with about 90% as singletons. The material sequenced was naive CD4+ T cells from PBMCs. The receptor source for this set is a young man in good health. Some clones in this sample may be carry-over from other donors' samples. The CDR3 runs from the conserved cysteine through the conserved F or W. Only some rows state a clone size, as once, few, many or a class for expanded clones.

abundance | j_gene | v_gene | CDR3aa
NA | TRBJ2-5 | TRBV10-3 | CAISGAGRQETQYF
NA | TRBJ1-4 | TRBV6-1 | CASTAGREKLFF
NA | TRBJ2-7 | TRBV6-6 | CASSPGTSVVYEQYF
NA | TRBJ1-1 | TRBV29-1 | CSVQTGAGGRAFF
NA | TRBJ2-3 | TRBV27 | CASSSFSVTTGTGNTDTQYF
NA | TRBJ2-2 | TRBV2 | CASRSRVGTGELFF
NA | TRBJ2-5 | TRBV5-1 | CASSRTGTSQETQYF
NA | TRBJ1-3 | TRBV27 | CASSQNSGNTIYF
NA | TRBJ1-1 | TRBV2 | CASSGGSWEGTEAFF
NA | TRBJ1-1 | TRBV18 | CASSPPRGTGRVNTEAFF
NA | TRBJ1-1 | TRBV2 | CASSLRTPNTEAFF
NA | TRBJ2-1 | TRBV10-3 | CAIKASGSYNEQFF
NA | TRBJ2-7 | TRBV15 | CATSSTVNYEQYF
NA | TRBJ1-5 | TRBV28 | CASSPGQGNQPQHF
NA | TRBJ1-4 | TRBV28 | CASSSPGQGGGEKLFF
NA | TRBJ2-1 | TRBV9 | CASSPMDEQFF
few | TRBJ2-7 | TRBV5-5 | CASSLGVYEQYF
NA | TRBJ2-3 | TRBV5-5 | CASSLGQLADTQYF
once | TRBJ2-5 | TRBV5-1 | CASSRGALRETQYF
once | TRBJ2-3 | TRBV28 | CASSPAGLNTDTQYF
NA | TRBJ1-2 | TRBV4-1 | CASRPSPGEGYTF
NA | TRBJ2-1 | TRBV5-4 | CASSPRLAVAYNEQFF
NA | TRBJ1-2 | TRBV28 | CASSLLTGNYGYTF
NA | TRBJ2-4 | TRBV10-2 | CASSESARTGNIQYF
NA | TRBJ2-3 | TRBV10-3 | CAISADRSTDTQYF
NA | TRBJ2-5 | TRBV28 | CASSSPRAGDETQYF
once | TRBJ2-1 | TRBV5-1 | CASSRGLAGEFEQFF
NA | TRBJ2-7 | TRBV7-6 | CASSYLAGGNEFYEQYF
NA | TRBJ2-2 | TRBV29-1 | CSASTATTNTGELFF
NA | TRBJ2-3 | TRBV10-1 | CASSESRIGADTQYF
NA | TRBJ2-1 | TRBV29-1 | CSVVWRELSRGNEQFF
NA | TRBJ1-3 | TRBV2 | CASSDYRGSGNTIYF
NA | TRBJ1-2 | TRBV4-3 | CASSQVSGGPGGYTF
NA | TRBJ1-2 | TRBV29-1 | CSVAGDSNYGYTF
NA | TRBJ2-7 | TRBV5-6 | CASSPGGQGKFNEQYF
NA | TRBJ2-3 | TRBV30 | CAWNPGSQDTQYF
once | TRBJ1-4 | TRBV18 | CASSPPGRTNEKLFF
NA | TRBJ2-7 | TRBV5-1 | CASSLQSGVEQYF
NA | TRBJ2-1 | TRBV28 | CASSSRRSGRRYNEQFF
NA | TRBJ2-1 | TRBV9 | CASSGGPPGAYNEQFF
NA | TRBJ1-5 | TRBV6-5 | CASSPLGGLNQPQHF
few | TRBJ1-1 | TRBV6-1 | CASKSTWRGTEAFF
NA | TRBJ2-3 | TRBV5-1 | CASSRLPDRGFPDTQYF
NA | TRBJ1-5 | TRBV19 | CASSIVRTDSNQPQHF
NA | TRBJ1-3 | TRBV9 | CASSVRGDSSGNTIYF
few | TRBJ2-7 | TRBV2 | CASSEGRFTYEQYF
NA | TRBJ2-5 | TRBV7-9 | CASSFFRTGPETQYF
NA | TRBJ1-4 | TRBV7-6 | CASSLAQTGATNEKLFF
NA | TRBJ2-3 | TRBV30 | CACHWGDTQYF
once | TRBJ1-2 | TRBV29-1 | CSVERDNANYGYTF
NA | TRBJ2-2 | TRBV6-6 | CASNKGSGPNTGELFF
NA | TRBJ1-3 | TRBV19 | CATDVSGSSGNTIYF
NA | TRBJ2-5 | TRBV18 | CASSPSSGSETQYF
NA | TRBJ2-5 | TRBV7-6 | CASSLIGLGGAETQYF
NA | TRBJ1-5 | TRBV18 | CASSPVGTRLQPQHF
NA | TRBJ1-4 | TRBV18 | CASSPKQWQGTNEKLFF
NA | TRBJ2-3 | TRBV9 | CASSPRAGRDDTQYF
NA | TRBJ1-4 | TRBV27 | CASRRQGRTNEKLFF
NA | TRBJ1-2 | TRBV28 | CASSLAGTRDDYTF